This paragraph covers one TCR beta chain sequence. Rearranged V-D-J TRB sequences were amplified with a mixed TRB-A/B primer pool. Via MiXCR, TCRdb re-called the multiplex PCR reads, giving one row per CDR3 protein. In the table there are around 17,000 distinct CDR3 sequences, 50% of which are singletons. These data come from a study of T cell repertoires in aging, cancer and after chemotherapy. Whole-study context: The full dataset contained roughly 9 million TCR reads.

Amplification of TCR beta used genomic DNA extracted from peripheral blood. The TCR was taken from a human donor in good health. The sample consisted of blood.

The CDR3 region is CASSLGYSGRGEQYF. The CDR3 DNA sequence: TGTGCCAGCAGCTTGGGATATAGCGGGAGAGGCGAGCAGTACTTC. J is TRBJ2-7 and V is TRBV5-4; 9 positions match TRBD2. The trim removed 0 bases at V and 6 bases at J, leaving 7 bases unmatched. Germline lookup yields CDR1 SGHNT and CDR2 YYREEE (reference sequence). There are 15 residues in the CDR3.